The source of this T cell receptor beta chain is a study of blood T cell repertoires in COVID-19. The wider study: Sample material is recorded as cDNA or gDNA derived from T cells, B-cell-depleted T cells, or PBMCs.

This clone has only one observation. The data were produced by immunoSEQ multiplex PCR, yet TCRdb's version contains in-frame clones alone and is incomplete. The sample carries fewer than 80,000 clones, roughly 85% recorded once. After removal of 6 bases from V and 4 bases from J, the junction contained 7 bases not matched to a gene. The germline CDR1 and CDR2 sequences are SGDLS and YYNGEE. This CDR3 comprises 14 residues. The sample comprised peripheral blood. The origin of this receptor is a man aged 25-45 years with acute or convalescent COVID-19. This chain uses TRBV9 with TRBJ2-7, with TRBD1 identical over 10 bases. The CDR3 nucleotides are TGTGCCAGCACCCCGGGACAGGGGATTTACGAGCAGTACTTC. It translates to CASTPGQGIYEQYF.